The 17 T cell receptor beta chains in this list originate from one sample, sequenced in a study of regulatory T cells in long-lasting Graves disease (dated by TCRdb to 2020 to 2023). This specimen's time point label, interpreted: newly diagnosed GD, antithyroid drugs for less than 3 months. For both TCR sequencing and RNA sequencing, RNA was extracted from PBMCs using TRIzol. Library preparation employed multiplex PCR. Reads for this sample came from an Illumina HiSeq 4000. iRepertoire HTBI primers and Arm-PCR amplification of CDR3 regions were used to construct TCR beta libraries. Starting from the raw public reads, TCRdb applied fastp trimming at Q25, assembled clones with MiXCR and retained in-frame beta chains. When rows share a CDR3 protein, they turn into one entry using the most common DNA and genes. This sample has around 500,000 distinct CDR3 sequences in its table, and roughly 13% of those were observed once. The leading ten clones occupy roughly 9.7% of the sample.

Another study also made use of these data, one on T cells in Graves' hyperthyroidism and ophthalmopathy.

Sequences were derived from peripheral blood mononuclear cells (PBMCs), sampled at new diagnosis, from a patient treated with antithyroid drugs. The receptors shown here come from a man between 25 and 39 years old with Graves disease. Donor details come from another sample of the same person, matched by shared clones.

The chain combines TRBV18 with TRBJ2-5, with TRBD1 matching over 10 bases. Trimming at V came to 0 bases and at J to 9 bases, leaving 4 bases not matched to a gene. This CDR3 comprises 14 residues. The germline CDR1 and CDR2 sequences are KGHSH and LQKENI. The CDR3 region is CASSPPTGGEPQYF. The CDR3 DNA reads TGTGCCAGCTCACCACCGACAGGGGGCGAGCCCCAGTACTTC.

There are a few counts of this clonotype. This chain uses TRBV6-2 or TRBV6-3 with TRBJ2-1; no firm D call. Germline V CDR1 and CDR2: MNHEY, SVGEGT. V lost 5 bases to trimming and J lost 0 bases, with 8 bases between them. This CDR3 is built from 14 residues. DNA of the CDR3: TGTGCCAGCAGTGAACACAACTCCTACAATGAGCAGTTCTTC. Protein product: CASSEHNSYNEQFF.

This clonotype has a count of ten or more. The chain is built from TRBV12-3 or TRBV12-4 and TRBJ1-5, with D unclear. This CDR3 comprises 14 residues. V lost 6 bases to trimming and J lost 1 base, with 10 bases between them. The CDR3 loop reads CASSFSGSNQPQHF. CDR3 nucleotides: TGTGCCAGCAGCTTCTCCGGGAGCAATCAGCCCCAGCATTTT.

This clonotype was counted at least ten times. V is TRBV2 and J is TRBJ1-2, with D perhaps matching TRBD1 (5 bases). The V end lost 8 bases, the J end lost 0 bases, and 13 bases lay between the germline ends. Looked up from germline, CDR1 is SNHLY and CDR2 is FYNNEI. This CDR3 has 14 amino acids. In DNA form, the CDR3 reads TGTGCCAGCCTTACAGGAAACCCTAACTATGGCTACACCTTC. Translation gives CASLTGNPNYGYTF. The variable domain in full, completed from reference TRBV2 and TRBJ1-2, reads EPEVTQTPSHQVTQMGQEVILRCVPISNHLYFYWYRQILGQKVEFLVSFYNNEISEKSEIFDDQFSVERPDGSNFTLKIRSTKLEDSAMYFCASLTGNPNYGYTFGSGTRLTVV.

This clonotype has only a few counts. The V call is TRBV20-1, the J call TRBJ2-4; TRBD1 might be the D (6 bases). Germline lookup yields CDR1 DFQATT and CDR2 SNEGSKA (reference sequence). The length of the CDR3 is 15 residues. Trimming pared 0 bases from V and 0 bases from J, leaving 9 bases between. As DNA, the CDR3 is TGCAGTGCTAGAGATACAGGGAGAGCCAAAAACATTCAGTACTTC. It specifies CSARDTGRAKNIQYF.

This clonotype was seen many times. V and J are TRBV20-1 and TRBJ2-7; 11 bases match TRBD2. Germline CDR1 is DFQATT and CDR2 is SNEGSKA (reference sequence). The CDR3 is 15 residues long. The J segment lost 7 bases and the V segment lost 0 bases, leaving 8 bases of the junction unmatched. This chain's CDR3 is CSARDLLAGAGEQYF. CDR3 DNA: TGCAGTGCTAGAGACTTACTAGCGGGAGCGGGTGAGCAGTACTTC.

The V and J genes are TRBV13 and TRBJ2-7; weak D call: TRBD1 (6 bases). The V gene lost 6 bases and the J gene lost 6 bases, with 15 bases spanning the gap. The germline CDR1 and CDR2 sequences are PRHDT and FYEKMQ (reference sequence). The CDR3 consists of 13 residues. The CDR3 DNA reads as TGTGCCAGCAGGTCCCCCCCCAGGGGCGAGCAGTACTTC. It yields the protein CASRSPPRGEQYF.

This clonotype was counted between two and nine times. V and J are TRBV7-9 and TRBJ2-3; 9 bases fit TRBD2. Germline lookup yields CDR1 SEHNR and CDR2 FQNEAQ (reference sequence). Trimming cost V 1 base and J 7 bases; bases outside gene matches: 6. This CDR3 is built from 15 residues. CDR3 DNA sequence: TGTGCCAGCAGCTTAGGAGCGGGAGGATTAAATACGCAGTATTTT. Encoded protein: CASSLGAGGLNTQYF.

Many counts were recorded for this clonotype. The chain's CDR3 is CASSPASPNQPQHF. In nucleotides, the CDR3 is TGTGCCAGCAGCCCCGCCAGCCCCAATCAGCCCCAGCATTTT. The chain employs TRBV6-1 and TRBJ1-5; D gene uncertain. V was shortened by 6 bases and J by 3 bases, with 12 bases between the two germline ends. This CDR3 is 14 amino acids long. In germline, CDR1 is MNHNS, CDR2 SASEGT.

This clonotype appeared a few times. The chain recombines TRBV19 with TRBJ1-5; D remains unclear. The CDR3 length is 15 residues. Germline V gives CDR1 LNHDA, CDR2 SQIVND (reference sequence). Trimming cost V 6 bases and J 7 bases, with 19 bases left between them. For the CDR3, the DNA is TGTGCCAGTAGCCTGTATAGAGCCCCTGAGCAGCCCCAGCATTTT. This encodes CASSLYRAPEQPQHF.

This clonotype was seen more than once but under ten times. The V gene is TRBV10-3, the J gene TRBJ2-7; 9 nucleotides match TRBD1. Germline loops: CDR1 ENHRY, CDR2 SYGVKD. The CDR3 totals 16 residues. Trimming cost V 4 bases and J 1 base; bases outside gene matches: 8. CDR3 sequence: CAISGGGGQGSYEQYF. The CDR3 DNA is TGTGCCATCAGTGGGGGGGGGGGACAGGGATCCTACGAGCAGTACTTC.

In its sample, this clonotype was seen many times. This chain links TRBV30 with TRBJ2-2; 11 bases are a match to TRBD2. CDR3 size: 15 residues. Per the germline V gene, CDR1 is GTSNPN and CDR2 is SVGIG (reference sequence). J lost 6 bases, V lost 3 bases, and 6 bases had no gene match. The DNA of the CDR3 is TGTGCCTGGAGAGAGATAGCGGGAGGGGCCGGGGAGCTGTTTTTT. Protein sequence: CAWREIAGGAGELFF.

Ten or more counts support this clonotype. V usage is TRBV27 and J usage is TRBJ2-6, with 11 bases matching TRBD2. CDR1 and CDR2 from the germline V gene are MNHEY and SMNVEV (reference sequence). Trimming took 11 bases from V and 0 from J; bases not matched to a gene: 9. The CDR3 contains 17 residues. CDR3 in amino acids: CAVSPLAGASGANVLTF. The CDR3 nucleotides read TGTGCCGTAAGCCCACTAGCGGGGGCCTCTGGGGCCAACGTCCTGACTTTC.

The table lists this clonotype with many counts. The chain combines TRBV11-2 with TRBJ2-5; D gene uncertain. Germline-derived CDR1 and CDR2 are SGHAT and FQNNGV. V was clipped by 8 bases and J by 3 bases, with 16 bases between them. The CDR3 length is 14 residues. DNA for the CDR3: TGTGCCAGCCATTCTTATGGCTTGGAAGAGACCCAGTACTTC. Translated: CASHSYGLEETQYF.

This clonotype occurred many times. A junction boundary mismatches the germline segment, possibly from a read error. This chain joins TRBV5-1 and TRBJ2-2; D gene ambiguous. The length of the CDR3 is 13 residues. Germline V lookup: CDR1 SGHRS, CDR2 YFSETQ. This CDR3 is CASSLDNTGELFF. In DNA form, the CDR3 reads TGTGCCAGCAGCTTAGACAACACCGGGGAGCTGTTTTTT.

This clonotype was seen at least ten times. The rearrangement uses TRBV14 and TRBJ2-7; D might be TRBD2 (6 bases). The germline V gene encodes CDR1 SGHDN and CDR2 FVKESK. The CDR3 is 17 amino acids. V lost 1 base to trimming and J lost 5 bases, with 21 bases between them. The CDR3 region has the DNA TGTGCCAGCAGCCAAGGCCGGAGGGGCTCTCGTACGGACGAGCAGTACTTC. Residues: CASSQGRRGSRTDEQYF.

Details on this clonotype: A read error may be the cause here, since a much bigger clone is one base away. This chain uses TRBV27 with TRBJ2-7; 7 bases are shared with TRBD2. V trimming: 3 bases; J trimming: 0 bases; junction bases outside the gene matches: 5. Germline CDR1 reads MNHEY; CDR2 reads SMNVEV (reference sequence). The CDR3 has 15 residues. CDR3 sequence: CASSFRGESSYEQYF. The CDR3 DNA is TGTGCCAGCAGTTTCCGGGGGGAGTCCTCCTACGAGCAGTACTTC.